One and the same sample provided the 22 T cell receptor beta chains below, sequenced in a study of OX40 agonist ivuxolimab in advanced cancers. The protocol was immunoSEQ multiplex PCR, while the TCRdb copy is restricted to in-frame clones and leaves out a portion. The data show about 91,000 clones, approximately 88% seen once. This specimen was CD4+ or CD8+ T cells sorted from blood, taken in a trial of the OX40 agonist ivuxolimab. The receptors derive from an adult with an advanced solid tumor such as melanoma, head and neck, liver or kidney cancer.

The rearrangement links TRBV2 to TRBJ1-1; 9 bases are shared with TRBD1. Trimming at V came to 5 bases and at J to 8 bases, leaving 9 bases not matched to a gene. The germline gives CDR1 SNHLY, CDR2 FYNNEI. The CDR3 contains 14 residues. The CDR3 here is CASSSYRGLREAFF. The CDR3 DNA reads as TGTGCCAGCAGTTCTTACAGGGGGCTACGGGAAGCTTTCTTT. The full variable domain, its missing parts supplied by reference TRBV2 and TRBJ1-1, is EPEVTQTPSHQVTQMGQEVILRCVPISNHLYFYWYRQILGQKVEFLVSFYNNEISEKSEIFDDQFSVERPDGSNFTLKIRSTKLEDSAMYFCASSSYRGLREAFFGQGTRLTVV.

V is TRBV28 and J is TRBJ1-1; D is ambiguous. The CDR3 spans 13 residues. V was pared by 2 bases and J by 0 bases, with 4 bases between. The germline CDR1 and CDR2 sequences are MDHEN and SYDVKM. CDR3 sequence: CASSLHLNTEAFF. The CDR3 region has the DNA TGTGCCAGCAGTTTACATCTGAACACTGAAGCTTTCTTT.

The chain carries TRBV5-1 and TRBJ1-2; D is unclear. CDR1 and CDR2 (germline): SGHRS, YFSETQ. The germline V and J ends were trimmed by 0 bases and 0 bases, with 18 bases remaining between them. The CDR3 totals 18 residues. The CDR3 coding sequence is TGCGCCAGCAGCTTGGGAACAGCCGTAGGGCCTCCTAACTATGGCTACACCTTC. Amino acids: CASSLGTAVGPPNYGYTF.

The gene calls are TRBV2 and TRBJ2-7, with 8 bases identical to TRBD1. CDR1 is SNHLY and CDR2 is FYNNEI in the germline V gene. With 8 bases clipped from V and 4 bases from J, the junction kept 13 bases outside the gene matches. The CDR3 has 15 amino acids. The CDR3 reads CASRTGPDPRYEQYF. As DNA, the CDR3 is TGTGCCAGCCGGACAGGGCCAGACCCACGGTACGAGCAGTACTTC.

This clone has only a few counts. This chain links TRBV5-5 with TRBJ1-5, with D hard to call. Germline loops: CDR1 SGHKS, CDR2 YYEKEE (reference sequence). Trimming pared 0 bases from V and 6 bases from J, leaving 10 bases between. The CDR3 runs to 14 residues. CDR3 DNA: TGTGCCAGCAGCTTGGATACGGGGTTTCAGCCCCAGCATTTT. The encoded protein is CASSLDTGFQPQHF. The full variable domain, its missing parts supplied by reference TRBV5-5 and TRBJ1-5, is DAGVTQSPTHLIKTRGQQVTLRCSPISGHKSVSWYQQVLGQGPQFIFQYYEKEERGRGNFPDRFSARQFPNYSSELNVNALLLGDSALYLCASSLDTGFQPQHFGDGTRLSIL.

The V call is TRBV18, the J call TRBJ2-2; 7 nucleotides align to TRBD1. V shed 0 bases, J shed 16 bases, and the junction held 14 bases outside the gene matches. Per germline, CDR1 KGHSH and CDR2 LQKENI. The CDR3 is 15 amino acids. The CDR3 nucleotides read TGTGCCAGCTCACCACCTTCGGACAGGAAAGGCTTTCAGTTTTTT. Translated, it gives CASSPPSDRKGFQFF.

A single count supports this clone. This chain links TRBV28 with TRBJ1-5, with D uncertain. The length of the CDR3 is 15 residues. Trimming left V 4 bases short and J 7 bases short, with 17 bases between. CDR1 is MDHEN, CDR2 SYDVKM, per germline. CDR3 sequence: CASSSHRAAQQPQHF. The CDR3, as DNA: TGTGCCAGCAGTTCTCACCGGGCTGCCCAGCAGCCCCAGCATTTT.

The rearrangement links TRBV5-1 to TRBJ2-1, with 10 nucleotides matching TRBD1. Germline V gene data show CDR1 as SGHRS and CDR2 as YFSETQ. V dropped 6 bases and J dropped 8; count of bases not matched to a gene: 11. CDR3 length equals 15 residues. CDR3 DNA sequence: TGCGCCAGCAAAATCTCGCTGACAGGGGGCGATGAGCAGTTCTTC. Its protein is CASKISLTGGDEQFF.

This clone appeared a single time. J is TRBJ1-2 and V is TRBV5-1; D gene unclear. The germline V and J ends were trimmed by 0 bases and 8 bases, with 8 bases remaining between them. The CDR3 spans 12 residues. CDR1 is SGHRS and CDR2 is YFSETQ in the germline V gene. This CDR3 reads CASSLGGSGYTF. The CDR3 coding sequence is TGCGCCAGCAGCTTGGGGGGAAGCGGCTACACCTTC.

This rearrangement joins TRBV7-5 to TRBJ1-1. TRBV7-5 is described as a pseudogene. The CDR3 runs to 17 residues. CDR3 coding DNA: TGTGTCAGAAGCGGAAGAAGCATCCCGCCAGGAGACACTGAAGCTTTCTTT. Translation: CVRSGRSIPPGDTEAFF.

V is TRBV5-1 and J is TRBJ1-5; no firm D call. CDR1 and CDR2 from the germline V gene are SGHRS and YFSETQ. Deletions cut 0 bases from V and 0 bases from J, with 7 bases between. The CDR3 covers 15 residues. The CDR3, as DNA: TGCGCCAGCAGCTTGGTAGGAAATAGCAATCAGCCCCAGCATTTT. Protein sequence: CASSLVGNSNQPQHF.

This rearrangement joins TRBV2 to TRBJ1-2; 8 bases map to TRBD1. Per germline, CDR1 SNHLY and CDR2 FYNNEI. V was pared by 6 bases and J by 5 bases, with 8 bases of the junction left unmatched. CDR3 length equals 14 residues. For the CDR3, the DNA is TGTGCCAGCAGCGACAGGGGAAGTGGGTATGGCTACACCTTC. This gives the protein CASSDRGSGYGYTF.

The CDR3 bases are TGTGCCAGCAGTGACTCGAGTGTGGGGAGGAATGAGCAGTTCTTC. It translates to CASSDSSVGRNEQFF. This chain connects TRBV6-4 to TRBJ2-1; the D gene is possibly TRBD2 (6 bases). V gave up 0 bases and J gave up 7 bases, with 13 bases separating them. This CDR3 is 15 amino acids long. CDR1 is MRHNA and CDR2 is SNTAGT in the germline V gene.

The rearrangement links TRBV5-4 to TRBJ2-7; 11 nucleotides line up with TRBD1. V lost 4 bases to trimming and J lost 3 bases; unmatched junction nucleotides: 6. CDR1 SGHNT and CDR2 YYREEE come from the germline V gene (reference sequence). CDR3 size: 15 residues. The CDR3 DNA sequence: TGTGCCAGCAGCCCGGGACAGGGGGAAATCTACGAGCAGTACTTC. Translation: CASSPGQGEIYEQYF.

V and J are TRBV28 and TRBJ1-3; D unclear. V was pared by 9 bases and J by 4 bases, with 10 bases between. The CDR3 extends over 12 amino acids. Germline V gene lookup returns CDR1 MDHEN and CDR2 SYDVKM. CDR3 protein: CASHRSGNTIYF. Here the CDR3 DNA reads TGTGCCAGTCACCGGTCGGGAAACACCATATATTTT.

The chain employs TRBV7-2 and TRBJ2-7; 8 positions agree with TRBD2. CDR3 length: 15 residues. CDR1 and CDR2 from the germline V gene are SGHTA and FQGNSA. V shed 6 bases, J shed 5 bases, and the junction held 12 bases outside the gene matches. This chain's CDR3 is CASSPSGGGMNEQYF. In DNA form, the CDR3 reads TGTGCCAGCAGTCCGTCCGGCGGGGGGATGAACGAGCAGTACTTC.

V and J are TRBV6-5 and TRBJ1-5; D remains unclear. CDR1 is MNHEY, CDR2 SVGAGI, per germline. The V end lost 2 bases, the J end lost 4 bases, and 6 bases lay between the germline ends. This CDR3 has 13 amino acids. CDR3 coding DNA: TGTGCCAGCAGTTACGTGGGAAATCAGCCCCAGCATTTT. Amino acid sequence: CASSYVGNQPQHF.

The chain is built from TRBV25-1 and TRBJ1-4; D remains unclear. Trimming shortened V by 0 bases and J by 4 bases, and 12 bases separated the two germline ends. CDR1 and CDR2 from the germline V gene are MGHDK and SYGVNS. CDR3 length equals 16 residues. The chain's CDR3 is CASSEYGRPLNEKLFF. In DNA form, the CDR3 reads TGTGCCAGCAGTGAATATGGCAGACCTCTTAATGAAAAACTGTTTTTT.

This sequence joins TRBV7-2 and TRBJ1-2, with D maybe TRBD1 (5 bases). The CDR3 is 14 amino acids. The germline gives CDR1 SGHTA, CDR2 FQGNSA. The V end lost 5 bases, the J end lost 8 bases, and 18 bases lay between the germline ends. The CDR3: CASSPNRRDGGYTF. Here the CDR3 DNA reads TGTGCCAGCAGCCCGAACCGCAGGGATGGCGGCTACACCTTC.

The chain links TRBV5-1 to TRBJ2-1; 7 bases are a match to TRBD1. After removal of 6 bases from V and 7 bases from J, the junction contained 10 bases not matched to a gene. This CDR3 is built from 14 residues. In germline, CDR1 is SGHRS, CDR2 YFSETQ. The CDR3 DNA reads TGCGCCAGCACCCGACAGGGCCCCCTGAATGAGCAGTTCTTC. Amino acid sequence: CASTRQGPLNEQFF.

A note on this clone: One end of the junction fails to match germline, which may point to a read error. V is TRBV7-3 and J is TRBJ2-5; D might be TRBD1 (6 bases). Germline CDR1 reads SGHTA; CDR2 reads FQGTGA. The CDR3 loop spans 14 amino acids. The CDR3 spells CVSSPTGAQETQYF. Written as DNA, the CDR3 is TGTGTCAGCAGCCCGACAGGAGCTCAAGAGACCCAGTACTTC.

The chain carries TRBV19 and TRBJ1-5, with no clear D. V gave up 4 bases and J gave up 7 bases, with 8 bases separating them. Germline loops: CDR1 LNHDA, CDR2 SQIVND (reference sequence). CDR3 size: 12 residues. Here the CDR3 reads CASSSGEQPQHF. The DNA of the CDR3 is TGTGCCAGTAGTAGCGGGGAGCAGCCCCAGCATTTT.